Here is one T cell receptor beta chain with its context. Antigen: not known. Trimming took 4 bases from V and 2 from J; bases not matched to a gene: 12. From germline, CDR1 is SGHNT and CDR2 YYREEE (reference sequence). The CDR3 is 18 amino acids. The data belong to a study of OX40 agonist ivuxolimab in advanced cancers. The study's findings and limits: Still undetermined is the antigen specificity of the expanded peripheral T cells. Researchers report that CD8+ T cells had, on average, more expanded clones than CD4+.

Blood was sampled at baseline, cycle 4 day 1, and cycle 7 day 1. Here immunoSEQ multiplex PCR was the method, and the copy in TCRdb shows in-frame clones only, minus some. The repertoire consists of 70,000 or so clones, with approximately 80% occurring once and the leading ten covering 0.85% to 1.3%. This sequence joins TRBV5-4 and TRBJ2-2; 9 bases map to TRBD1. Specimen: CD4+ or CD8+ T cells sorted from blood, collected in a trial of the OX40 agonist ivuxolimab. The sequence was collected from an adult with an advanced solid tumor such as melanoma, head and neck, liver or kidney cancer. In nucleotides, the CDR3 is TGTGCCAGCAGCATTCCCCGTCCGGGACAGGGAAACACCGGGGAGCTGTTTTTT. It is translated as CASSIPRPGQGNTGELFF.